In its sample, the clone carrying this T cell receptor beta chain was seen once. Its antigen is not identified. Produced via immunoSEQ multiplex PCR; TCRdb's table is partial and in-frame only. The top ten hold about 3% of the sample, which has around 70,000 clones, roughly 91% seen once. This specimen comes from a study of lymphopenia after photon versus proton radiotherapy. The study, taken as a whole, reports: Better survival with proton therapy was suggested as possible, not demonstrated.

Trimming pared 0 bases from V and 5 bases from J, leaving 18 bases between. CDR3 size: 17 residues. Germline CDR1 is SGHRS and CDR2 is YFSETQ. Material: peripheral blood, obtained from a patient treated with photon-based radiotherapy. The sequence derives from a woman in her seventies with pancreatic cancer. The chain links TRBV5-1 to TRBJ2-1, with a tentative D call TRBD1 (5 bases). CDR3 protein: CASSLAPFRVGNNEQFF. DNA of the CDR3: TGCGCCAGCAGCTTGGCCCCCTTCAGGGTGGGAAACAATGAGCAGTTCTTC. Supplemented by reference TRBV5-1 and TRBJ2-1, the full variable domain reads KAGVTQTPRYLIKTRGQQVTLSCSPISGHRSVSWYQQTPGQGLQFLFEYFSETQRNKGNFPGRFSGRQFSNSRSEMNVSTLELGDSALYLCASSLAPFRVGNNEQFFGPGTRLTVL.